This entry features one T cell receptor (beta chain) sequence. Its antigen is undetermined. Here immunoSEQ multiplex PCR was the method, and the copy in TCRdb shows in-frame clones only, minus some. The table includes 110,000 or so clones, around 83% detected once. This specimen belongs to a study of T cell responses to AZD1222 COVID-19 vaccine. This CDR3 has 15 amino acids. Germline V CDR1 and CDR2: MNHNS, SASEGT. The ends were cut back, 3 bases at V and 0 bases at J, with 9 bases in the middle. Overall study results and limits: Elevations in Spike-specific TCR breadth and depth followed administration of two AZD1222 doses. The number of AZD1222 recipients seropositive at baseline was only five to seven. There were repertoire samples only from the period after the peak T cell response.

V is TRBV6-1 and J is TRBJ1-3; no definite D call. This receptor was obtained from an adult who received the AZD1222 COVID-19 vaccine. The sequenced sample was peripheral blood, obtained 28 days after the second AZD1222 dose. DNA of the CDR3: TGTGCCAGCAGTGAGGTTTGGAGCTCTGGAAACACCATATATTTT. Translated, it gives CASSEVWSSGNTIYF.